The 32 T cell receptor beta chains below come from one sample, sequenced in a study of T-cell reconstitution after alpha-beta-depleted transplantation in children. Unique molecular identifiers were incorporated into the prepared TCRbeta library. TCRdb reanalysed the PCR reads using MiXCR and keeps one entry per CDR3 protein. Of about 640,000 distinct CDR3 sequences in the sample, about an eighth were seen once. Sequencing was performed on PBMCs, mostly from graft donor cells, taken 360 days after TCRalphabeta/CD19-depleted stem cell transplant. The receptors here all came from a male patient younger than 18 who had a stem cell transplant for acute myeloid leukemia, so the T cells may come from the graft donor.

This clonotype was seen a handful of times. V and J are TRBV29-1 and TRBJ1-4; D remains unclear. There are 13 residues in the CDR3. Looked up from germline, CDR1 is SQVTM and CDR2 is ANQGSEA. Between the trimmed V and J ends, which lost 1 base and 0 bases, there was a span of 3 bases. CDR3 coding DNA: TGCAGCGTTGAAGGATCAACTAATGAAAAACTGTTTTTT. Its translation: CSVEGSTNEKLFF.

This clonotype occurred many times. This chain links TRBV29-1 with TRBJ2-1; possible D gene TRBD2, 6 bases. The germline V and J ends were trimmed by 6 bases and 7 bases, with 10 bases remaining between them. The CDR3 is made up of 11 amino acids. The germline V gene has CDR1 SQVTM and CDR2 ANQGSEA. As DNA, the CDR3 is TGCAGCGTGCTGGCGGGGAATGAGCAGTTCTTC. Amino acids: CSVLAGNEQFF.

V and J are TRBV20-1 and TRBJ2-5, with a possible D match to TRBD1 (5 bases). The CDR3 is 15 residues long. In germline, CDR1 is DFQATT, CDR2 SNEGSKA (reference sequence). V was cut by 1 base and J by 2 bases, with 14 bases left in between. The CDR3 bases are TGCAGTGCTAGAGGGCAGGGATTAGGGCAAGAGACCCAGTACTTC. It specifies CSARGQGLGQETQYF.

This clonotype turned up a few times. The chain links TRBV2 to TRBJ2-6; D not resolved. V was cut by 7 bases and J by 1 base, with 8 bases left in between. The length of the CDR3 is 14 residues. From germline, CDR1 is SNHLY and CDR2 FYNNEI. For the CDR3, the DNA is TGTGCCAGCAAAAGGCTATCTGGGGCCAACGTCCTGACTTTC. Protein sequence: CASKRLSGANVLTF. Looking up the rest from reference TRBV2 and TRBJ2-6 gives the full variable domain: EPEVTQTPSHQVTQMGQEVILRCVPISNHLYFYWYRQILGQKVEFLVSFYNNEISEKSEIFDDQFSVERPDGSNFTLKIRSTKLEDSAMYFCASKRLSGANVLTFGAGSRLTVL.

This clonotype appeared many times. The chain recombines TRBV13 with TRBJ2-7, with D perhaps matching TRBD2 (7 bases). The CDR3 extends over 15 amino acids. Germline CDR1 and CDR2: PRHDT and FYEKMQ (reference sequence). Trimming shortened V by 1 base and J by 4 bases, and 14 bases separated the two germline ends. The CDR3 sequence is CASSLEGGTRYEQYF. Written as DNA, the CDR3 is TGTGCCAGCAGCTTAGAGGGAGGGACACGATACGAGCAGTACTTC.

The chain links TRBV27 to TRBJ1-2; TRBD1 agrees at 7 bases. The CDR3 has 13 amino acids. The V and J ends lost 0 bases and 5 bases, in that order; junction bases with no gene match: 0. Germline values: CDR1 MNHEY, CDR2 SMNVEV (reference sequence). The CDR3 nucleotides are TGTGCCAGCAGTTTATCGACAGGGTATGGCTACACCTTC. Protein product: CASSLSTGYGYTF.

The sample holds a few counts of this clonotype. The chain carries TRBV29-1 and TRBJ2-1, with TRBD2 as a possible D gene (6 bases). V lost 5 bases and J lost 4, with 15 bases in between. The CDR3 loop spans 14 amino acids. CDR1 and CDR2 from the germline V gene are SQVTM and ANQGSEA. The CDR3 DNA sequence: TGCAGCGTTAGGGTGGTAGCGGTTTACAATGAGCAGTTCTTC. It specifies CSVRVVAVYNEQFF.

This clonotype was seen once. The CDR3 region has the DNA TGTGCCAGCAGCGTAGCCGGACTAGCCTTCGAGCAGTACTTC. Translation gives CASSVAGLAFEQYF. The V call is TRBV9, the J call TRBJ2-7, with TRBD2 matching 8 bases. Trimming removed 0 bases from V and 6 bases from J; junction bases left unmatched: 5. The CDR3 contains 14 residues. Germline values: CDR1 SGDLS, CDR2 YYNGEE.

This clonotype was counted between two and nine times. The junction shows a germline mismatch at one end, possibly a read error. The chain employs TRBV29-1 and TRBJ2-7; TRBD2 matches at 9 bases. Germline CDR1 is SQVTM and CDR2 is ANQGSEA. The CDR3 sequence is 17 residues long. CDR3 residues: CSVPGALLREGSNEQYF. The CDR3 DNA reads TGCAGCGTTCCGGGGGCCCTCTTGCGGGAGGGCTCCAACGAGCAGTACTTC.

This clonotype was observed at least ten times. The rearrangement uses TRBV12-3 or TRBV12-4 and TRBJ1-1; TRBD1 might be the D (5 bases). V lost 3 bases and J 4 bases, leaving 12 bases between the germline ends. The CDR3 runs to 14 residues. The CDR3 reads CASSFVWGGTEAFF. CDR3 sequence (DNA): TGTGCCAGCAGTTTCGTCTGGGGCGGCACTGAAGCTTTCTTT.

This clonotype was counted between two and nine times. This chain joins TRBV5-1 and TRBJ2-7; the D is unclear. Trimming cost V 6 bases and J 0 bases, with 13 bases left between them. The CDR3 spans 14 residues. Germline V gives CDR1 SGHRS, CDR2 YFSETQ. The CDR3, as DNA: TGCGCCAGCACCCGCGGAGACTCCTCCTACGAGCAGTACTTC. Translation gives CASTRGDSSYEQYF.

This clonotype has ten or more counts. In DNA, the CDR3 is TGCAGTGCCTCTCGACAGGGCTCGCAAGAGACCCAGTACTTC. Residues: CSASRQGSQETQYF. This rearrangement joins TRBV20-1 to TRBJ2-5; 7 nucleotides align to TRBD1. Germline-derived CDR1 and CDR2 are DFQATT and SNEGSKA (reference sequence). The CDR3 has 14 residues. V lost 6 bases, J lost 2 bases, and 9 bases stayed unmatched.

This clonotype was detected many times. This chain joins TRBV5-6 and TRBJ2-3; 9 bases map to TRBD1. The V gene's germline CDR1 is SGHDT and CDR2 YYEEEE. V dropped 5 bases and J dropped 2; count of bases not matched to a gene: 6. CDR3 length: 15 residues. CDR3 sequence reads: CASREGTGHTDTQYF. The DNA of the CDR3 is TGTGCCAGCAGGGAGGGGACAGGGCACACAGATACGCAGTATTTT.

This clonotype was observed a handful of times. The CDR3 DNA is TGCAGCGTTGATCGGGGCCCAGATACGCAGTATTTT. It is translated as CSVDRGPDTQYF. The chain has TRBV29-1 and TRBJ2-3, with D tentatively TRBD1 or TRBD2 (5 bases each). CDR3 size: 12 residues. CDR1 SQVTM and CDR2 ANQGSEA come from the germline V gene. The V end lost 3 bases, the J end lost 4 bases, and 8 bases lay between the germline ends.

This clonotype showed up just a few times. This chain joins TRBV20-1 and TRBJ2-3; D is unclear. V gave up 6 bases and J gave up 1 base, with 11 bases separating them. The V gene's germline CDR1 is DFQATT and CDR2 SNEGSKA (reference sequence). This CDR3 comprises 13 residues. CDR3 sequence: CSADVRRTDTQYF. CDR3 DNA sequence: TGCAGTGCGGACGTCCGTCGCACAGATACGCAGTATTTT.

The rearrangement joins TRBV7-8 to TRBJ2-1, with D hard to call. The CDR3 length is 14 residues. Germline values: CDR1 SGHVS, CDR2 FQNEAQ. V lost 5 bases, J lost 5 bases, and 13 bases lay in between. The CDR3 loop reads CASSPRAIHNEQFF. CDR3 nucleotides: TGTGCCAGCAGCCCCCGGGCGATACACAATGAGCAGTTCTTC. The complete variable domain, with remaining parts taken from reference TRBV7-8 and TRBJ2-1, reads GAGVSQSPRYKVAKRGQDVALRCDPISGHVSLFWYQQALGQGPEFLTYFQNEAQLDKSGLPSDRFFAERPEGSVSTLKIQRTQQEDSAVYLCASSPRAIHNEQFFGPGTRLTVL.

Many counts were recorded for this clonotype. The chain combines TRBV7-2 with TRBJ2-1; D possibly corresponds to TRBD1 (6 bases). The germline V and J ends were trimmed by 1 base and 6 bases, with 13 bases remaining between them. CDR1 is SGHTA, CDR2 FQGNSA, per germline. This CDR3 comprises 15 residues. The CDR3 DNA is TGTGCCAGCAGCTTAGTAGGACAGATAATCAATGAGCAGTTCTTC. This codes for CASSLVGQIINEQFF.

The genes are TRBV5-8 and TRBJ1-2; D is ambiguous. CDR3 length: 15 residues. CDR1 is SGHTS, CDR2 YDEGEE, per germline. V gave up 0 bases and J gave up 0 bases, with 9 bases separating them. In DNA form, the CDR3 reads TGTGCCAGCAGCTTGGAAGCGGCTACTAACTATGGCTACACCTTC. Its translation is CASSLEAATNYGYTF.

This clonotype occurred a few times. The rearrangement links TRBV12-3 or TRBV12-4 to TRBJ2-7; 9 bases fit TRBD2. The trim removed 3 bases at V and 0 bases at J, leaving 6 bases unmatched. The CDR3 consists of 16 residues. CDR3 in DNA: TGTGCCAGCAGTTTCCGACTAGCGGAGGCCTCCTACGAGCAGTACTTC. As protein: CASSFRLAEASYEQYF.

This sequence joins TRBV7-3 and TRBJ2-1; TRBD2 matches 7 bases. The germline V gene has CDR1 SGHTA and CDR2 FQGTGA. The CDR3 is 13 residues long. J lost 7 bases, V lost 5 bases, and 5 bases had no gene match. CDR3 in amino acids: CASSPRGGNEQFF. The CDR3 nucleotides read TGTGCCAGCAGCCCAAGGGGAGGGAATGAGCAGTTCTTC. The whole variable domain, remainder taken from reference TRBV7-3 and TRBJ2-1, is GAGVSQTPSNKVTEKGKYVELRCDPISGHTALYWYRQSLGQGPEFLIYFQGTGAADDSGLPNDRFFAVRPEGSVSTLKIQRTERGDSAVYLCASSPRGGNEQFFGPGTRLTVL.

This clonotype was observed a handful of times. The chain uses TRBV29-1 and TRBJ1-1; D call uncertain. V shed 2 bases and J shed 0 bases, with 7 bases lying between them. Germline V gives CDR1 SQVTM, CDR2 ANQGSEA. This CDR3 is 13 amino acids long. The CDR3, as DNA: TGCAGCGTTGAAACCGTAATGAACACTGAAGCTTTCTTT. Its protein is CSVETVMNTEAFF.

This clonotype has a count of ten or more. The chain uses TRBV12-3 or TRBV12-4 and TRBJ1-1; 10 bases fit TRBD1. V lost 3 bases and J lost 0; bases outside the gene matches: 7. There are 17 residues in the CDR3. The CDR3 coding sequence is TGTGCCAGCAGTTTGGGACAGGGGACATTGATGAACACTGAAGCTTTCTTT. This codes for CASSLGQGTLMNTEAFF.

V is TRBV29-1 and J is TRBJ1-1; a weak D match, TRBD1 (5 bases). Per germline, CDR1 SQVTM and CDR2 ANQGSEA. V lost 4 bases, J lost 10 bases, and 22 bases lay in between. The CDR3 sequence is 14 residues long. The CDR3 bases are TGCAGCGTTGTTTATTCAACAGTCCCTGGGGCAGCTTTCTTT. It is translated as CSVVYSTVPGAAFF.

This clonotype has at least ten counts. The chain links TRBV6-5 to TRBJ2-7; D not certain. The CDR3 consists of 15 residues. In germline, CDR1 is MNHEY, CDR2 SVGAGI. The V end lost 0 bases, the J end lost 2 bases, and 11 bases lay between the germline ends. Here the CDR3 reads CASSYSDRSTYEQYF. In nucleotides, the CDR3 is TGTGCCAGCAGTTACTCCGATAGATCCACCTACGAGCAGTACTTC.

The chain employs TRBV29-1 and TRBJ1-1; no clear D. The CDR3 covers 13 residues. Between the trimmed V and J ends, which lost 6 bases and 0 bases, there was a span of 11 bases. The germline CDR1 and CDR2 sequences are SQVTM and ANQGSEA. CDR3 DNA: TGCAGCGTCGCAGGACTAATGAACACTGAAGCTTTCTTT. It is translated as CSVAGLMNTEAFF.

Written as DNA, the CDR3 is TGTGCCAGCAGCTTAGATCCCCAGAATGAGCAGTTCTTC. It codes for CASSLDPQNEQFF. The chain employs TRBV11-2 and TRBJ2-1; the D is unclear. The CDR3 extends over 13 amino acids. Germline CDR1 SGHAT, CDR2 FQNNGV. Trimming took 0 bases from V and 7 from J, leaving 7 bases between them.

This clonotype was counted only a few times. The rearrangement joins TRBV9 to TRBJ2-7, with D tentatively TRBD1 (6 bases). Trimming removed 4 bases from V and 2 bases from J, with 16 bases in between. CDR1 is SGDLS and CDR2 is YYNGEE in the germline V gene. CDR3 length: 15 residues. CDR3 nucleotide sequence: TGTGCCAGCAGCCCTTTACAGGGCCCTCCCTACGAGCAGTACTTC. Residues: CASSPLQGPPYEQYF. Combining the CDR3 with reference TRBV9 and TRBJ2-7 gives the whole variable domain DSGVTQTPKHLITATGQRVTLRCSPRSGDLSVYWYQQSLDQGLQFLIQYYNGEERAKGNILERFSAQQFPDLHSELNLSSLELGDSALYFCASSPLQGPPYEQYFGPGTRLTVT.

This clonotype was detected many times. The CDR3 coding sequence is TGCAGCGTTGAGGGGACAGCCTACGAGCAGTACTTC. Translation: CSVEGTAYEQYF. The gene calls are TRBV29-1 and TRBJ2-7; 7 bases match TRBD1. Germline trimming cut 3 bases from V and 2 bases from J; bases unmatched to any gene: 1. Looked up from germline, CDR1 is SQVTM and CDR2 is ANQGSEA. CDR3 length: 12 residues.

CDR3 in amino acids: CASSSRTGWSYEQYF. CDR3 sequence (DNA): TGTGCCAGCAGCTCTCGGACAGGGTGGTCCTACGAGCAGTACTTC. The chain carries TRBV13 and TRBJ2-7, with 8 bases matching TRBD1. The CDR3 is made up of 15 amino acids. Germline CDR1 reads PRHDT; CDR2 reads FYEKMQ (reference sequence). V lost 4 bases, J lost 1 base, and 6 bases stayed unmatched.

V gene TRBV20-1 combines with J gene TRBJ2-1; 9 nucleotides match TRBD2. Per germline, CDR1 DFQATT and CDR2 SNEGSKA (reference sequence). The CDR3 has 13 amino acids. The CDR3 loop reads CTNSGSNENEQFF. CDR3 nucleotide sequence: TGCACCAATAGCGGGAGTAATGAGAATGAGCAGTTCTTC.

This clonotype was seen more than once but under ten times. The gene calls are TRBV29-1 and TRBJ2-7; D unclear. V was trimmed by 7 bases and J by 0 bases, leaving 7 bases between them. Germline V gene data show CDR1 as SQVTM and CDR2 as ANQGSEA. The CDR3 contains 11 residues. The CDR3 DNA reads as TGCAGCGGCGCCGACTCCTACGAGCAGTACTTC. Residues: CSGADSYEQYF.

This clonotype was detected many times. The chain links TRBV20-1 to TRBJ2-7, with D perhaps TRBD2 (5 bases). Per germline, CDR1 DFQATT and CDR2 SNEGSKA (reference sequence). V lost 0 bases and J 1 base, leaving 13 bases between the germline ends. This CDR3 is built from 15 residues. CDR3 nucleotide sequence: TGCAGTGCTAGAGACCCTAGCATCAGGTCCTACGAGCAGTACTTC. It codes for CSARDPSIRSYEQYF.